One sample yielded the 28 T cell receptor beta chains listed below, sequenced in a study of cytomegalovirus exposure and HLA in healthy donors. PCR employed 60 Vbeta and 13 Jbeta primers. The protocol was immunoSEQ multiplex PCR, while the TCRdb copy is restricted to in-frame clones and leaves out a portion. The sample contains around 180,000 clones, 75% to 90% of which appear only once. Sequenced sample: PBMCs. These TCRs come from a boy between 2 and 10 years old in good health and CMV-seronegative.

The V and J genes are TRBV7-9 and TRBJ1-6, with TRBD1 identical over 9 bases. V shed 2 bases, J shed 7 bases, and the junction held 6 bases outside the gene matches. Per germline, CDR1 SEHNR and CDR2 FQNEAQ (reference sequence). CDR3 size: 16 residues. The CDR3 region is CASSLFRDRENSPLHF. CDR3 DNA: TGTGCCAGCAGCTTATTTAGGGACAGGGAAAATTCACCCCTCCACTTT.

The chain recombines TRBV5-4 with TRBJ1-2; 8 positions match TRBD1. J lost 7 bases, V lost 3 bases, and 5 bases had no gene match. CDR1 is SGHNT, CDR2 YYREEE, per germline (reference sequence). This CDR3 region has 13 residues. The CDR3 DNA sequence: TGTGCCAGCAGCTCCCGGACAGGGAGTGGCTACACCTTC. Its translation: CASSSRTGSGYTF.

This chain connects TRBV6-5 to TRBJ1-5; tentatively, D is TRBD1 (6 bases). The germline V and J ends were trimmed by 6 bases and 3 bases, with 15 bases remaining between them. Germline V gene data show CDR1 as MNHEY and CDR2 as SVGAGI. This CDR3 is built from 15 residues. CDR3 in amino acids: CASRPRTVTNQPQHF. DNA for the CDR3: TGTGCCAGCAGGCCCAGGACAGTAACCAATCAGCCCCAGCATTTT.

The V call is TRBV10-1, the J call TRBJ1-1; possible D gene TRBD1, 6 bases. Trimming pared 11 bases from V and 6 bases from J, leaving 22 bases between. Germline V gives CDR1 WNHNN, CDR2 SYGVQD (reference sequence). This CDR3 comprises 14 residues. CDR3: CASTSGGKGAEAFF. CDR3 nucleotide sequence: TGCGCCTCAACTTCGGGGGGCAAGGGTGCTGAAGCTTTCTTT.

This chain uses TRBV27 with TRBJ1-5, with 7 nucleotides matching TRBD1. The junction had 10 bases not matched to a gene; V was cut back by 5 bases and J by 6 bases. The germline V gene encodes CDR1 MNHEY and CDR2 SMNVEV (reference sequence). There are 15 residues in the CDR3. The CDR3 sequence: CASSPGQGVPQPQHF. For the CDR3, the DNA is TGTGCCAGCAGTCCCGGGCAGGGGGTTCCTCAGCCCCAGCATTTT.

A single count supports this clone. The chain has TRBV7-2 and TRBJ2-4; the match to TRBD1 covers 8 bases. V was clipped by 5 bases and J by 0 bases; unmatched bases: 6. This CDR3 is 16 amino acids long. Per germline, CDR1 SGHTA and CDR2 FQGNSA. CDR3 protein: CASSLTGDLAKNIQYF. The CDR3 DNA reads as TGTGCCAGCAGCCTGACAGGGGATCTAGCCAAAAACATTCAGTACTTC.

V and J are TRBV9 and TRBJ1-2; 7 bases fit TRBD1. The CDR3 runs 16 residues. V trimming: 2 bases; J trimming: 2 bases; junction bases outside the gene matches: 9. Germline V CDR1 and CDR2: SGDLS, YYNGEE. This chain's CDR3 is CASSVSGGDTNYGYTF. Here the CDR3 DNA reads TGTGCCAGCAGCGTCTCAGGGGGTGATACGAACTATGGCTACACCTTC.

The CDR3 loop is CASSLRRGPGQPQHF. Here the CDR3 DNA reads TGTGCCAGCAGTTTACGACGAGGGCCCGGCCAGCCCCAGCATTTT. The rearrangement joins TRBV28 to TRBJ1-5; D is undetermined. The length of the CDR3 is 15 residues. The germline gives CDR1 MDHEN, CDR2 SYDVKM. V dropped 2 bases and J dropped 7 bases, with 15 bases sitting between them.

V and J are TRBV19 and TRBJ1-1, with a weak D call TRBD1 (6 bases). Per the germline V gene, CDR1 is LNHDA and CDR2 is SQIVND (reference sequence). The CDR3 length is 16 residues. V shed 11 bases and J shed 0 bases, with 22 bases lying between them. The DNA for the CDR3 is TGTGCCGCAAAGGTGGGTTCAGGGGACATGAACACTGAAGCTTTCTTT. As protein: CAAKVGSGDMNTEAFF.

The chain recombines TRBV5-4 with TRBJ2-5, with D possibly being TRBD2 (5 bases). Trimming shortened V by 0 bases and J by 3 bases, and 12 bases separated the two germline ends. CDR3 length: 15 residues. Germline-derived CDR1 and CDR2 are SGHNT and YYREEE (reference sequence). This CDR3 is CASSLAGELKETQYF. The CDR3, as DNA: TGTGCCAGCAGCTTGGCCGGGGAGCTCAAAGAGACCCAGTACTTC.

The genes are TRBV21-1 and TRBJ2-7; TRBD2 is the table's D call, not checked against the DNA. TRBV21-1 counts as a pseudogene. The CDR3 loop spans 13 amino acids. The CDR3 bases are TGTGCCAGCAGCACGGGACTAGCAGGCGAGCAGTACGTC. The encoded protein is CASSTGLAGEQYV.

As concerns this clone: One end of the junction fails to match germline, which may point to a read error. The chain is built from TRBV5-4 and TRBJ1-5, with a tentative D call TRBD1 (5 bases). CDR1 and CDR2 from the germline V gene are SGHNT and YYREEE (reference sequence). This CDR3 is built from 17 residues. The CDR3: CVSSPGPPGNSNQPQHF. The CDR3 DNA sequence: TGTGTCAGCAGCCCTGGGCCTCCAGGGAATAGCAATCAGCCCCAGCATTTT.

The chain couples TRBV4-2 to TRBJ1-2, with 9 positions matching TRBD1. Per the germline V gene, CDR1 is LGHNA and CDR2 is YNFKEQ. The CDR3 contains 20 residues. The J segment lost 0 bases and the V segment lost 3 bases, leaving 17 bases of the junction unmatched. The CDR3: CASSQGLPGQGTLTNYGYTF. For the CDR3, the DNA is TGTGCCAGCAGCCAGGGCCTCCCGGGACAGGGCACCTTAACTAACTATGGCTACACCTTC.

The CDR3 is CATSRRSWPPYEQYV. CDR3 nucleotide sequence: TGTGCCACCAGCAGGAGGTCCTGGCCACCCTACGAGCAGTACGTC. The chain uses TRBV15 and TRBJ2-7, with D unresolved. The CDR3 runs to 15 residues. CDR1 and CDR2 (germline): LNHNV, YYDKDF (reference sequence). V lost 3 bases to trimming and J lost 2 bases, with 14 bases between them.

The chain combines TRBV19 with TRBJ1-2, with 7 nucleotides matching TRBD1. Trimming removed 10 bases from V and 6 bases from J; junction bases left unmatched: 5. The V gene's germline CDR1 is LNHDA and CDR2 SQIVND (reference sequence). This CDR3 has 11 amino acids. The DNA for the CDR3 is TGTGCCACAGGGACAGAAGATGGCTACACCTTC. Protein sequence: CATGTEDGYTF.

V and J are TRBV5-1 and TRBJ2-2, with 10 bases identical to TRBD2. After removal of 6 bases from V and 2 bases from J, the junction contained 16 bases not matched to a gene. Germline-derived CDR1 and CDR2 are SGHRS and YFSETQ. CDR3 length equals 19 residues. The DNA of the CDR3 is TGCGCCAGCAACGGCGTGGGGCTAGCGGGGGCCAAAAACACCGGGGAGCTGTTTTTT. It encodes CASNGVGLAGAKNTGELFF.

Regarding this clone: Other DNA sequences within the sample encode an identical CDR3. The V gene is TRBV18, the J gene TRBJ1-1, with unresolved D. Germline-derived CDR1 and CDR2 are KGHSH and LQKENI. CDR3 length equals 14 residues. Trimming stripped 2 bases from V and 1 base from J, with 8 bases between. For the CDR3, the DNA is TGTGCCAGCTCACCAAAGGGAGAGAACACTGAAGCTTTCTTT. Its translation is CASSPKGENTEAFF.

The chain carries TRBV19 and TRBJ2-7; D gene ambiguous. CDR1 is LNHDA, CDR2 SQIVND, per germline (reference sequence). Deletions cut 5 bases from V and 6 bases from J, with 11 bases between. The CDR3 spans 12 residues. The DNA of the CDR3 is TGTGCCAGTAGTCAGCGAGGTGGCGAGCAGTACTTC. This encodes CASSQRGGEQYF.

The chain is built from TRBV19 and TRBJ1-1, with 7 bases that match TRBD1. The V gene end was trimmed by 6 bases and the J gene end by 5 bases; junction bases not matched to a gene: 12. Germline-derived CDR1 and CDR2 are LNHDA and SQIVND (reference sequence). CDR3 length: 15 residues. CDR3 amino acids: CASRQGNIALTEAFF. CDR3 DNA: TGTGCCAGTAGACAGGGGAATATTGCGTTGACTGAAGCTTTCTTT.

The chain is built from TRBV5-6 and TRBJ1-6; possibly TRBD1 for D (6 bases). This CDR3 has 17 residues. The germline V and J ends were trimmed by 4 bases and 8 bases, with 22 bases remaining between them. CDR1 and CDR2 from the germline V gene are SGHDT and YYEEEE. This CDR3 is CASSALPPQGGDSPLHF. The CDR3 region has the DNA TGTGCCAGCAGCGCCCTCCCCCCACAGGGCGGCGATTCACCCCTCCACTTT.

The rearrangement uses TRBV18 and TRBJ2-7; TRBD2 aligns across 9 bases. The trim removed 2 bases at V and 5 bases at J, leaving 7 bases unmatched. CDR3 length equals 15 residues. The germline V gene has CDR1 KGHSH and CDR2 LQKENI. Written as DNA, the CDR3 is TGTGCCAGCTCACCAAGCGGGGGGATCTTCGACGAGCAGTACTTC. Its protein product is CASSPSGGIFDEQYF.

The chain joins TRBV5-1 to TRBJ1-3, with D possibly being TRBD1 (5 bases). Trimming removed 0 bases from V and 0 bases from J, with 13 bases in between. Germline V CDR1 and CDR2: SGHRS, YFSETQ. CDR3 length: 17 residues. CDR3 DNA: TGCGCCAGCAGCTTGGCCAGGGAGGGAGTCTCTGGAAACACCATATATTTT. It translates to CASSLAREGVSGNTIYF. Combining the CDR3 with reference TRBV5-1 and TRBJ1-3 gives the whole variable domain KAGVTQTPRYLIKTRGQQVTLSCSPISGHRSVSWYQQTPGQGLQFLFEYFSETQRNKGNFPGRFSGRQFSNSRSEMNVSTLELGDSALYLCASSLAREGVSGNTIYFGEGSWLTVV.

The V and J genes are TRBV27 and TRBJ2-3; 8 bases match TRBD2. Germline CDR1 MNHEY, CDR2 SMNVEV (reference sequence). CDR3 length: 16 amino acids. Trimming removed 4 bases from V and 2 bases from J; junction bases left unmatched: 8. As DNA, the CDR3 is TGTGCCAGCAGTTCTGACTCGGGGGGGTCCACAGATACGCAGTATTTT. It specifies CASSSDSGGSTDTQYF.

The chain has TRBV7-8 and TRBJ1-2, with 8 bases identical to TRBD1. The CDR3 is 17 residues long. Unmatched junction bases numbered 15, after V lost 4 bases and J lost 5 bases. Per germline, CDR1 SGHVS and CDR2 FQNEAQ. CDR3 DNA: TGTGCCAGCAGCTCACCCCACGGCCAGGGGGCTCAATATGGCTACACCTTC. Its protein product is CASSSPHGQGAQYGYTF. The full variable domain, rest sourced from reference TRBV7-8 and TRBJ1-2, is GAGVSQSPRYKVAKRGQDVALRCDPISGHVSLFWYQQALGQGPEFLTYFQNEAQLDKSGLPSDRFFAERPEGSVSTLKIQRTQQEDSAVYLCASSSPHGQGAQYGYTFGSGTRLTVV.

The chain carries TRBV7-3 and TRBJ2-3; weak D call: TRBD2 (6 bases). The CDR3 has 16 amino acids. The V end was cut by 5 bases, the J end by 1 base, with 16 bases between. The V gene's germline CDR1 is SGHTA and CDR2 FQGTGA. The CDR3 DNA reads as TGTGCCAGCAGCAAAAGTGCGGGAAAGGGCACAGATACGCAGTATTTT. Residues: CASSKSAGKGTDTQYF.

V gene TRBV5-1 combines with J gene TRBJ2-3; D is uncertain. Trimming pared 4 bases from V and 0 bases from J, leaving 15 bases between. Germline loops: CDR1 SGHRS, CDR2 YFSETQ. This CDR3 has 16 amino acids. The CDR3 spells CASSLTRPASTDTQYF. In DNA, the CDR3 is TGCGCCAGCAGCCTGACCAGGCCCGCTAGCACAGATACGCAGTATTTT.

The V call is TRBV27, the J call TRBJ1-2, with 9 bases that match TRBD1. CDR3 size: 14 residues. Germline V gene sequence: CDR1 MNHEY, CDR2 SMNVEV (reference sequence). The junction had 3 bases not matched to a gene; V was cut back by 5 bases and J by 2 bases. Here the CDR3 DNA reads TGTGCCAGCAGTACGACAGGGGGAAACTATGGCTACACCTTC. It codes for CASSTTGGNYGYTF.

This chain links TRBV28 with TRBJ1-3; the D is unclear. Germline-derived CDR1 and CDR2 are MDHEN and SYDVKM. The ends were cut back, 2 bases at V and 2 bases at J, with 19 bases in the middle. This CDR3 has 18 residues. The CDR3 nucleotides read TGTGCCAGCAGTTTAACGAGACAACCGTCAAACCCTGGAAACACCATATATTTT. It encodes CASSLTRQPSNPGNTIYF. Together with reference TRBV28 and TRBJ1-3, the CDR3 gives the full variable domain: DVKVTQSSRYLVKRTGEKVFLECVQDMDHENMFWYRQDPGLGLRLIYFSYDVKMKEKGDIPEGYSVSREKKERFSLILESASTNQTSMYLCASSLTRQPSNPGNTIYFGEGSWLTVV.